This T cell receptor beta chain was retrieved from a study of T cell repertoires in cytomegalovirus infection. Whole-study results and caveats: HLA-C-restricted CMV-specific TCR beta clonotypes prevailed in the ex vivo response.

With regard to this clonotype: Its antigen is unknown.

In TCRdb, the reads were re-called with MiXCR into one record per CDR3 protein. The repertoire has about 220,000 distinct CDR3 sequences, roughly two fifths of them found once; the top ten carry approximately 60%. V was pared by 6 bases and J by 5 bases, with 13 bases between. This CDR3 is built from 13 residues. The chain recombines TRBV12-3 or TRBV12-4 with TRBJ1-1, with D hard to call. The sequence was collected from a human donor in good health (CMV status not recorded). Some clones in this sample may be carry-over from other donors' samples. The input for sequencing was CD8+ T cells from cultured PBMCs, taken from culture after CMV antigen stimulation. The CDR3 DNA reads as TGTGCCAGCAGCCCAGATCTTGGAACTGAAGCTTTCTTT. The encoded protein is CASSPDLGTEAFF.